This T cell receptor (beta chain) originates from a study of response to subunit inactivated influenza vaccine. Study-level findings and limits: With each seasonal influenza vaccination, the authors suggested, few new T cells are recruited.

The germline gives CDR1 MGHRA, CDR2 YSYEKL. V lost 0 bases to trimming and J lost 4 bases, with 15 bases between them. The CDR3 spans 16 residues. One entry per CDR3 protein, called by TCRdb with MiXCR from the RT-PCR reads. The data show some 800,000 distinct CDR3 sequences, 21% seen once. The table lists this clonotype with a few counts. Its matching antigen is unknown. The J gene is TRBJ1-1, the V gene TRBV4-1, with TRBD1 as a possible D gene (6 bases). The sequencing here drew on PBMCs from blood, taken roughly 5 days after vaccination. The sequence came from a man aged 50 to 59 who received an inactivated influenza vaccine. CDR3: CASSQEWGGLGTEAFF. The CDR3, as DNA: TGCGCCAGCAGCCAAGAGTGGGGGGGCTTAGGCACTGAAGCTTTCTTT.